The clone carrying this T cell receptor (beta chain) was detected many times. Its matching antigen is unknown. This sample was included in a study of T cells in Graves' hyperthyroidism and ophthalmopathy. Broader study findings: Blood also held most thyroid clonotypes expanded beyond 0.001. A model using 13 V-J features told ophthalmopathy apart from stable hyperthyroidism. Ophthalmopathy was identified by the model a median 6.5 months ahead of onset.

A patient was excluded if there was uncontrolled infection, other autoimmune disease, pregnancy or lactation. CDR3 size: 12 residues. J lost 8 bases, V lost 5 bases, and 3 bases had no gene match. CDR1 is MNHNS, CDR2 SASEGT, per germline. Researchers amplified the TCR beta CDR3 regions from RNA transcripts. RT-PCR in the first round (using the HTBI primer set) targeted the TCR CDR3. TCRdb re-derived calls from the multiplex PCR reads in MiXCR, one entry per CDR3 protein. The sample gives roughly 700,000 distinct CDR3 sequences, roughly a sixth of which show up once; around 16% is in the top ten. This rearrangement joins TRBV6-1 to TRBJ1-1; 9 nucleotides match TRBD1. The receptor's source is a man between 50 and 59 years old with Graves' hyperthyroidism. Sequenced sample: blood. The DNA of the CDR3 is TGTGCCAGCAGTACAGGGGGCCTGGAAGCTTTCTTT. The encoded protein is CASSTGGLEAFF.